These T cell receptor beta chains were read from a single sample in a study of blood T cells in healthy people across ages. TCRdb reanalysed the 5' RACE reads using MiXCR and keeps one entry per CDR3 protein. The sample includes 1,800,000 or so distinct CDR3 sequences, more than 35% of them seen just once. Source material: blood. All receptors derive from a human donor in good health. Each CDR3 is given without its conserved first and last residue. Expanded clones are given a class, and other clones once, few, many or no size at all.

CDR3	V	J	size
AISEGLFGQY	TRBV10-3	TRBJ2-4	many
ASSLTGGQLYGYT	TRBV6-5	TRBJ1-2	few
ASSPPGLAFEQY	TRBV7-9	TRBJ2-5	NA
ASSETVLNTQY	TRBV6-1	TRBJ2-3	few
ASSSSRGGETQY	TRBV9	NA	few
ASSLSSYYEQY	TRBV27	TRBJ2-7	few
SVAELGGETQY	TRBV29-1	TRBJ2-5	many
ASRTGTGAPQETQY	TRBV6-2/TRBV6-3	TRBJ2-5	NA
ASSLGQGNLGYNEQY	TRBV5-1	NA	NA
AISERADDQETQY	TRBV10-3	TRBJ2-5	NA
ASSLWDSPNYEQY	TRBV7-8	TRBJ2-7	few
ASSLGRLVGGEQY	TRBV5-5	TRBJ2-7	NA
ASSLGGEQF	TRBV7-2	TRBJ2-1	many
ASSQVGLANEKLF	TRBV4-2	TRBJ1-4	NA
ASSLPDSPLGYGYT	TRBV28	TRBJ1-2	NA
ASSNRDRRYEQY	TRBV6-2/TRBV6-3	TRBJ2-7	NA
ANSLATANTGELF	TRBV5-5	TRBJ2-2	NA
SVGQRGGGGQY	TRBV29-1	TRBJ2-7	NA
ASSQARRGVANYGYT	TRBV4-2	TRBJ1-2	NA
AIKPRGLASPQY	TRBV10-3	TRBJ2-5	many
ASSIPGQSPPRQETQY	TRBV28	TRBJ2-5	NA
ASSLPIDGGYT	TRBV7-2	TRBJ1-2	NA
ASTPRLGGYT	TRBV7-9	TRBJ1-2	NA
ASSRGGQNTEAF	TRBV6-1	TRBJ1-1	few
ASSLRSSGGTQY	TRBV7-3	TRBJ2-5	NA
SARTGGRDQPQH	TRBV20-1	TRBJ1-5	many
ASSFETGGHGYT	TRBV28	TRBJ1-2	NA
ASRPGRNYNEQF	TRBV11-2	TRBJ2-1	few
ASSLVNGDQPQH	TRBV7-2	TRBJ1-5	few
ATSLMGGTDTQY	TRBV24-1	TRBJ2-3	few
ASSPPFRPNEQF	TRBV12-3/TRBV12-4	TRBJ2-1	once
ASSQTAGQQETQY	TRBV4-3	TRBJ2-5	NA
ASSLMGVGGTQY	TRBV7-3	NA	few
ASSFLRDLQETQY	TRBV7-9	TRBJ2-5	few
ASTEDRLNSYEQY	TRBV6-6	TRBJ2-7	few
ASSERSGFEKLF	TRBV6-1	TRBJ1-4	NA
ASSRTSEGEQY	TRBV12-3/TRBV12-4	TRBJ2-5	few
ASSYSKGFGEQY	TRBV6-5	TRBJ2-5	NA
SAIRGGLNEQF	TRBV20-1	TRBJ2-1	once
ASLRPRDRGFLWTEAF	TRBV12-3/TRBV12-4	TRBJ1-1	NA
SVGGAGGYAEAF	TRBV29-1	TRBJ1-1	once
ASSQDGYLST	TRBV4-2	TRBJ1-2	NA
SASRTLWTANNEQF	TRBV20-1	TRBJ2-1	few
ASSLGGHEVNIQY	TRBV5-5	TRBJ2-4	NA
ASSLVGGRGGSNEQF	TRBV7-2	TRBJ2-1	few
ASSQGYYNEQF	TRBV2	TRBJ2-1	NA
ATSRDRARERGYT	TRBV15	TRBJ1-2	NA
SALRRGAGLEGYT	TRBV20-1	TRBJ1-2	few
ASGGSGGYEQY	TRBV11-1	TRBJ2-7	NA
ASSKDREIYEQY	TRBV12-3/TRBV12-4	TRBJ2-7	NA
ASSRDEGVAQY	TRBV15	TRBJ2-3	NA
ASSLAFRGMSTDTQY	TRBV7-9	TRBJ2-3	few
ASSLLVDRDYNEQF	TRBV28	TRBJ2-1	NA
ASSEQGALDTQY	TRBV9	TRBJ2-3	few
ASSLATGTGHSGANVLT	TRBV7-9	TRBJ2-6	NA